The next 10 T cell receptor beta chains were all read from a single sample in a study of siplizumab effects on memory and regulatory T cells. Assay: immunoSEQ multiplex PCR; the TCRdb copy retains only in-frame clones and omits some. Among about 99,000 clones, over 85% were seen once, and the ten largest hold about 0.62%. Source material: Tregs sorted from blood. The receptors originated from a human donor in good health.

The chain couples TRBV10-3 to TRBJ2-7; D uncertain. This CDR3 has 11 residues. Germline lookup yields CDR1 ENHRY and CDR2 SYGVKD. V was clipped by 6 bases and J by 1 base, with 4 bases between them. The CDR3 coding sequence is TGTGCCATCAGGAGATCCTACGAGCAGTACTTC. Its protein is CAIRRSYEQYF.

V gene TRBV25-1 combines with J gene TRBJ1-1, with D maybe TRBD1 (5 bases). CDR3 length: 16 residues. Germline values: CDR1 MGHDK, CDR2 SYGVNS. The germline V and J ends were trimmed by 3 bases and 3 bases, with 17 bases remaining between them. The CDR3 DNA follows: TGTGCCAGCAGTGATCACCACGGCAGGGCCTACACTGAAGCTTTCTTT. This encodes CASSDHHGRAYTEAFF. The variable domain in full, with the rest retrieved from reference TRBV25-1 and TRBJ1-1, is EADIYQTPRYLVIGTGKKITLECSQTMGHDKMYWYQQDPGMELHLIHYSYGVNSTEKGDLSSESTVSRIRTEHFPLTLESARPSHTSQYLCASSDHHGRAYTEAFFGQGTRLTVV.

CDR3 region: CASSQGRLNTEAFF. The CDR3 nucleotides read TGTGCCAGCAGCCAAGGACGGCTGAACACTGAAGCTTTCTTT. The rearrangement links TRBV5-4 to TRBJ1-1; D is unclear. Germline V CDR1 and CDR2: SGHNT, YYREEE (reference sequence). Trimming shortened V by 4 bases and J by 0 bases, and 10 bases separated the two germline ends. The CDR3 extends over 14 amino acids.

This clone has just one count. Here the CDR3 reads CASRDTGEYGYTF. In DNA, the CDR3 is TGTGCCAGCAGAGATACAGGGGAATATGGCTACACCTTC. The rearrangement uses TRBV2 and TRBJ1-2, with 7 nucleotides matching TRBD1. CDR3 size: 13 residues. V gave up 6 bases and J gave up 5 bases; unmatched junction bases: 6. Germline CDR1 SNHLY, CDR2 FYNNEI.

This rearrangement joins TRBV6-6 to TRBJ1-2; 8 bases align to TRBD1. The CDR3 sequence is 13 residues long. Trimming removed 6 bases from V and 3 bases from J; junction bases left unmatched: 3. Germline CDR1 reads MNHNY; CDR2 reads SVGAGI (reference sequence). The CDR3 nucleotides are TGTGCCAGCAGCAGGGGGCAGGACTATGGCTACACCTTC. Translated: CASSRGQDYGYTF.

This chain links TRBV7-2 with TRBJ2-7; D perhaps matches TRBD1 (5 bases). Germline lookup yields CDR1 SGHTA and CDR2 FQGNSA. V shed 5 bases and J shed 1 base, with 12 bases lying between them. The CDR3 contains 14 residues. The CDR3 bases are TGTGCCAGCAGCATACCACAGGCTTCCTACGAGCAGTACTTC. Protein: CASSIPQASYEQYF.

The chain carries TRBV15 and TRBJ2-6, with 7 nucleotides matching TRBD2. The V and J ends lost 2 bases and 2 bases, in that order; junction bases with no gene match: 9. CDR3 length: 18 amino acids. Germline V gives CDR1 LNHNV, CDR2 YYDKDF (reference sequence). The CDR3 sequence: CATSRPTSGGAGANVLTF. DNA of the CDR3: TGTGCCACCAGCAGACCAACGAGTGGGGGGGCTGGGGCCAACGTCCTGACTTTC.

The rearrangement uses TRBV30 and TRBJ2-7; the D is unclear. This CDR3 region has 11 residues. Germline V gene sequence: CDR1 GTSNPN, CDR2 SVGIG (reference sequence). The V and J ends lost 4 bases and 2 bases respectively, with 6 bases between them. CDR3 region: CAWTSAYEQYF. CDR3 coding DNA: TGTGCCTGGACCTCCGCCTACGAGCAGTACTTC.

This clone came up once. This rearrangement joins TRBV5-3 to TRBJ1-5, with a possible D match to TRBD1 (6 bases). TRBV5-3 has ORF status, its function being uncertain. This CDR3 is built from 15 residues. Trimming took 0 bases from V and 7 from J, leaving 14 bases between them. The CDR3 DNA sequence: TGTGCCAGAAGCTTGGGAGACGGGGGCCGGCAGCCCCAGCATTTT. Its protein is CARSLGDGGRQPQHF.

J is TRBJ2-7 and V is TRBV6-6, with D possibly matching TRBD2 (6 bases). This CDR3 has 13 amino acids. V was shortened by 5 bases and J by 4 bases, with 12 bases between the two germline ends. Germline V gives CDR1 MNHNY, CDR2 SVGAGI (reference sequence). The CDR3 DNA follows: TGTGCCAGCAGTAACGGGAGAAGGTACGAGCAGTACTTC. Amino acid sequence: CASSNGRRYEQYF.